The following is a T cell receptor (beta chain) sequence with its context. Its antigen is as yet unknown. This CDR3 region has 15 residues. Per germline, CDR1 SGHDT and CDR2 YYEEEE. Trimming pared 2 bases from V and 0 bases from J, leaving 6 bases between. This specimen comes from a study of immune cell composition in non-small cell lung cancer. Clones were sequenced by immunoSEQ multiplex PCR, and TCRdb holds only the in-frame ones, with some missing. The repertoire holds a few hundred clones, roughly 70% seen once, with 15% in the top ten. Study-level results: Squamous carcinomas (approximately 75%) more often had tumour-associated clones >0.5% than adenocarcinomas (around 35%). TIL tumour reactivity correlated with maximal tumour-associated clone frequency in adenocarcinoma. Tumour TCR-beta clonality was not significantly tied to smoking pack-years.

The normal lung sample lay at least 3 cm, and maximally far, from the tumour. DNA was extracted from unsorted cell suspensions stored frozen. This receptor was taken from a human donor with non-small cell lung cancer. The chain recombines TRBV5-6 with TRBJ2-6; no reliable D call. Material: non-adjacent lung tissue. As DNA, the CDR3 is TGTGCCAGCAGCTTAGGAGTCTCTGGGGCCAACGTCCTGACTTTC. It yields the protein CASSLGVSGANVLTF.